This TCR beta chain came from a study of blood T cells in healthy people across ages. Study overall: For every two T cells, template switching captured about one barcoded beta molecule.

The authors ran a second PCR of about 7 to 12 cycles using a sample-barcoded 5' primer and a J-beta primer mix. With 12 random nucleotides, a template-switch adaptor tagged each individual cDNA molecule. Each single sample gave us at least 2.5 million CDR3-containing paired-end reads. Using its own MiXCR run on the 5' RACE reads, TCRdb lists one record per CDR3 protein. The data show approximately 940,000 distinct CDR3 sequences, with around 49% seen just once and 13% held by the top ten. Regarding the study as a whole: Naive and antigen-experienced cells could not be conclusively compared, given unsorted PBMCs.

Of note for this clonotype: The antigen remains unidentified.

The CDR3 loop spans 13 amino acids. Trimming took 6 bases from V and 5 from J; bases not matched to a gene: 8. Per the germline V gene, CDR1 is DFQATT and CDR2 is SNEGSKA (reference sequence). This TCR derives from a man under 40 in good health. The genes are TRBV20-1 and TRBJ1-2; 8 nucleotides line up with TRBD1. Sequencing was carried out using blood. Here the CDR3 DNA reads TGCAGTGCCCACCAGGGGGCCGAATATGGCTACACCTTC. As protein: CSAHQGAEYGYTF.